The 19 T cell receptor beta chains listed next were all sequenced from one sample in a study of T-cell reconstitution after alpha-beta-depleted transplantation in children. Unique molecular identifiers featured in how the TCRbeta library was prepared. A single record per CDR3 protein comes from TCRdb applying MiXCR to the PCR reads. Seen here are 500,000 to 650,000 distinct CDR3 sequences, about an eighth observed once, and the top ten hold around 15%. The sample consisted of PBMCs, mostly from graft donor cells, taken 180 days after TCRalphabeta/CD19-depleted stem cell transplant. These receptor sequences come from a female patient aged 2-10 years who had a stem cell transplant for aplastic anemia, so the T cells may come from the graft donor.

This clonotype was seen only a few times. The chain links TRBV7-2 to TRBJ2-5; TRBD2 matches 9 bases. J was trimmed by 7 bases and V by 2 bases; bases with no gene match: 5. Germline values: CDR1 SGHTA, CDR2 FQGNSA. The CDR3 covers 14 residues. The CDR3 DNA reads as TGTGCCAGCAGCTTACCTAGCGGGACAGTGACCCAGTACTTC. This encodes CASSLPSGTVTQYF.

The CDR3 reads CASSPGWRTGTGLLYEQYV. CDR3 sequence (DNA): TGTGCCAGCAGCCCTGGCTGGAGGACCGGGACAGGCTTACTTTACGAGCAGTACGTC. This rearrangement joins TRBV11-2 to TRBJ2-7; 8 positions agree with TRBD1. The CDR3 runs 19 residues. The V gene's germline CDR1 is SGHAT and CDR2 FQNNGV. After removal of 5 bases from V and 4 bases from J, the junction contained 22 bases not matched to a gene.

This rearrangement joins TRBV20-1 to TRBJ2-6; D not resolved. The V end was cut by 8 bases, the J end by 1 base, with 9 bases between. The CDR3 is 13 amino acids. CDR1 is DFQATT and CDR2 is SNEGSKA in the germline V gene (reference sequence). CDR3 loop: CSWLVSGANVLTF. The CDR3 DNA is TGCAGTTGGCTTGTATCTGGGGCCAACGTCCTGACTTTC.

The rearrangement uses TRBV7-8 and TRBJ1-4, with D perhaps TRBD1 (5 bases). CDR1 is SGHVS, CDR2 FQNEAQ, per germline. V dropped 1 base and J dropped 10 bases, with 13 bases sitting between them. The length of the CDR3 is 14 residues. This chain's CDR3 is CASSLGDPRGKLFF. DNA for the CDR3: TGTGCCAGCAGCTTAGGGGACCCTAGGGGAAAACTGTTTTTT.

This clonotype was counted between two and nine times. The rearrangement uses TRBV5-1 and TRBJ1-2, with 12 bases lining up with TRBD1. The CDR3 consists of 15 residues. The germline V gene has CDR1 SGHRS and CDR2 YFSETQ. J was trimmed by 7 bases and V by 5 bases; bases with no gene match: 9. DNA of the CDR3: TGCGCCAGCAGTCTGGCGGGACAGGGGGCAGGTGGCTACACCTTC. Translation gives CASSLAGQGAGGYTF.

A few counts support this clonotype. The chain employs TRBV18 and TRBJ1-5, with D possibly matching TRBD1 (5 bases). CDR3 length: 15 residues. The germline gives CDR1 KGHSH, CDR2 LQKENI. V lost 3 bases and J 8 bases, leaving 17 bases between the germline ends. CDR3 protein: CASSPTQAGSKPQHF. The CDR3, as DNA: TGTGCCAGCTCACCGACCCAGGCAGGGTCTAAGCCCCAGCATTTT.

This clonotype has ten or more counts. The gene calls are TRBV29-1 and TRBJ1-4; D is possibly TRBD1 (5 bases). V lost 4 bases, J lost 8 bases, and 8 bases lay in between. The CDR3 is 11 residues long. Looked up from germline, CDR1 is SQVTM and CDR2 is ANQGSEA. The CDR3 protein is CSVVRQEKLFF. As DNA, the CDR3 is TGCAGCGTTGTACGACAGGAAAAACTGTTTTTT.

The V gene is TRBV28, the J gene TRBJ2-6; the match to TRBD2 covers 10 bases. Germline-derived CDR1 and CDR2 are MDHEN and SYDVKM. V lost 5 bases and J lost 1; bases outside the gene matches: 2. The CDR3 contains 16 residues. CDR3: CASSASGSSGANVLTF. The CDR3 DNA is TGTGCCAGCAGTGCTAGCGGGAGTTCTGGGGCCAACGTCCTGACTTTC.

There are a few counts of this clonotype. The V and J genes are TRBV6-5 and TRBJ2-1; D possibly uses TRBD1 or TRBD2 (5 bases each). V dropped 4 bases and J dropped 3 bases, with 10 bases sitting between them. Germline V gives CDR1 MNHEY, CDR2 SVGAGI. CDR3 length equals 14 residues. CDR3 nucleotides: TGTGCCAGCAGTTGGGGACGGGACTACAATGAGCAGTTCTTC. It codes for CASSWGRDYNEQFF.

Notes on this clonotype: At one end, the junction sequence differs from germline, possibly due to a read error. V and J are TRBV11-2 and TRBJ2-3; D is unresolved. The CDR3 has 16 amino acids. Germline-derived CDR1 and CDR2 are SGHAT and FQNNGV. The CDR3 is CATSSRRRSSTDTQYF. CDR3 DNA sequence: TGTGCCACCAGCTCCCGACGGCGGAGTAGCACAGATACGCAGTATTTT.

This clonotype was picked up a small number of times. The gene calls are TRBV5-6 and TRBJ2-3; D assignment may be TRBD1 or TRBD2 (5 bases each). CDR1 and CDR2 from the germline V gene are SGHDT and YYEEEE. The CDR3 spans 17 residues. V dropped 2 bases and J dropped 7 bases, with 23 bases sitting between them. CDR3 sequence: CASSLIRGPRRINTQYF. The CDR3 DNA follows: TGTGCCAGCAGCTTAATTAGGGGACCGAGGAGGATTAATACGCAGTATTTT.

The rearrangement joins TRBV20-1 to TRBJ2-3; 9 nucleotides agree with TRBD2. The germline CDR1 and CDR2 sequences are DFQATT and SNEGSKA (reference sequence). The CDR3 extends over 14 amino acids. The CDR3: CSPILAGHTDTQYF. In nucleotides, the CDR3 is TGCAGCCCAATTCTAGCGGGGCACACAGATACGCAGTATTTT.

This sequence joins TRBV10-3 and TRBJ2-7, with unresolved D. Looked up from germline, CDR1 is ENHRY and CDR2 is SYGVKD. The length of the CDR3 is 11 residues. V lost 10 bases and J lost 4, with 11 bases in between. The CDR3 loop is CATKDIYEQYV. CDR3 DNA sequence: TGTGCCACGAAAGACATTTACGAGCAGTACGTC.

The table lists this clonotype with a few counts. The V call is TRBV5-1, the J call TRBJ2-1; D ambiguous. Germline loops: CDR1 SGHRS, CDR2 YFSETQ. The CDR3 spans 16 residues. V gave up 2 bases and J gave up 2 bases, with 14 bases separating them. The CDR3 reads CASSFLEQAPYNEQFF. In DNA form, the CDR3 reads TGCGCCAGCAGCTTTCTGGAGCAGGCCCCCTACAATGAGCAGTTCTTC.

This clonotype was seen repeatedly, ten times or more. As DNA, the CDR3 is TGTGCCAGCAGCTTAGCGCGGCTAGCGCTCAATGAGCAGTTCTTC. This sequence encodes CASSLARLALNEQFF. The J gene is TRBJ2-1, the V gene TRBV7-8, with a weak D call TRBD2 (6 bases). The CDR3 contains 15 residues. Trimming pared 0 bases from V and 6 bases from J, leaving 12 bases between. CDR1 and CDR2 from the germline V gene are SGHVS and FQNEAQ.

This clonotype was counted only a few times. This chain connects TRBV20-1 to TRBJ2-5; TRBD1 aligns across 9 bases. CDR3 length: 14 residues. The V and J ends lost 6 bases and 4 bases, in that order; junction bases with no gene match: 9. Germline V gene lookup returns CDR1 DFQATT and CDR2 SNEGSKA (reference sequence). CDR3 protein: CSAQPGQGLETQYF. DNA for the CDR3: TGCAGTGCCCAGCCCGGACAGGGGTTAGAGACCCAGTACTTC.

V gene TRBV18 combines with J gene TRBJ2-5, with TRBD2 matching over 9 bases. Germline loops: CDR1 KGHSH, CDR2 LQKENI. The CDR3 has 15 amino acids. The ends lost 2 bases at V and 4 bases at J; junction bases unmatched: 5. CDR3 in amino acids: CASSPYSGRGETQYF. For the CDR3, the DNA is TGTGCCAGCTCACCATATAGCGGGAGAGGAGAGACCCAGTACTTC.

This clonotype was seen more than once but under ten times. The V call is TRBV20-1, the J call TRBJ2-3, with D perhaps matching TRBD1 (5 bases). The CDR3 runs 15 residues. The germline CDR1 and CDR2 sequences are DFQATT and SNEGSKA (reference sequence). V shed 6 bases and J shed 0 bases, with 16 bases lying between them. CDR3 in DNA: TGCAGTGCCTTAAGGGGCTTATCTAGCACAGATACGCAGTATTTT. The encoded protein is CSALRGLSSTDTQYF.

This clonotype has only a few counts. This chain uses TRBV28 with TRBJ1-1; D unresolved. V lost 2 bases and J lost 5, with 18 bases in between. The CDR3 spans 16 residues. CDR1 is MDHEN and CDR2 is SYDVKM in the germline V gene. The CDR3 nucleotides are TGTGCCAGCAGTTTAGGGGTCCTTGGGAGGCAGACTGAAGCTTTCTTT. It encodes CASSLGVLGRQTEAFF. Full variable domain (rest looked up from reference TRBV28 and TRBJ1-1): DVKVTQSSRYLVKRTGEKVFLECVQDMDHENMFWYRQDPGLGLRLIYFSYDVKMKEKGDIPEGYSVSREKKERFSLILESASTNQTSMYLCASSLGVLGRQTEAFFGQGTRLTVV.